This TCR beta chain was documented in a study of blood T cell repertoires in COVID-19. Study in general: The United States, Italy and Spain supplied acute and convalescent COVID-19 samples.

The repertoire was sequenced with immunoSEQ multiplex PCR; TCRdb's copy has only in-frame clones and lacks some. The repertoire holds more than 95,000 clones, with more than 85% as singletons. This CDR3 is built from 13 residues. With 5 bases removed from V and 3 bases from J, the gap between germline ends came to 11 bases. Germline V gene sequence: CDR1 SEHNR, CDR2 FQNEAQ (reference sequence). The chain is built from TRBV7-9 and TRBJ2-7, with a tentative D call TRBD1 (6 bases). Sequenced material: peripheral blood. The TCR originated in a human donor in a cohort sampled during active COVID-19. In DNA form, the CDR3 reads TGTGCCAGCAGCGGCAGGGGAAACTACGAGCAGTACTTC. The encoded protein is CASSGRGNYEQYF.